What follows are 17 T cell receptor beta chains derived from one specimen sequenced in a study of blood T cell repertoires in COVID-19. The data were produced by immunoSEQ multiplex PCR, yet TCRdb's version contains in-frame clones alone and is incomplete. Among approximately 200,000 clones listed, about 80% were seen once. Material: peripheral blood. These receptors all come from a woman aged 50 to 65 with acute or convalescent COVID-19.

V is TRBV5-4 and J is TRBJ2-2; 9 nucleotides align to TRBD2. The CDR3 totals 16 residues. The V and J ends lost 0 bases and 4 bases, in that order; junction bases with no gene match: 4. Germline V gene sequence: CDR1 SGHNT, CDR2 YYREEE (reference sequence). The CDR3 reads CASSLGLLAGTGELFF. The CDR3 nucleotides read TGTGCCAGCAGCTTGGGTTTACTAGCGGGCACCGGGGAGCTGTTTTTT.

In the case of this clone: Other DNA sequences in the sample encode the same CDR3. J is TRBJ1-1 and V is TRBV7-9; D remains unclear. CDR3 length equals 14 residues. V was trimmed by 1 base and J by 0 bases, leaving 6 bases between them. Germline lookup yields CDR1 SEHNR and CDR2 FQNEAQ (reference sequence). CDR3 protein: CASSLGGLNTEAFF. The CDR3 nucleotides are TGTGCCAGCAGCTTAGGCGGTTTGAACACTGAAGCTTTCTTT.

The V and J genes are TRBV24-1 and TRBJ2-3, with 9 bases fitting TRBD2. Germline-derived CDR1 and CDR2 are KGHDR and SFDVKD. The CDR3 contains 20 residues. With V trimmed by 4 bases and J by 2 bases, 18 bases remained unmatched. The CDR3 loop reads CATSDPIPAGGLRPTDTQYF. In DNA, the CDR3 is TGTGCCACCAGTGACCCTATACCAGCGGGGGGCCTCCGGCCCACAGATACGCAGTATTTT.

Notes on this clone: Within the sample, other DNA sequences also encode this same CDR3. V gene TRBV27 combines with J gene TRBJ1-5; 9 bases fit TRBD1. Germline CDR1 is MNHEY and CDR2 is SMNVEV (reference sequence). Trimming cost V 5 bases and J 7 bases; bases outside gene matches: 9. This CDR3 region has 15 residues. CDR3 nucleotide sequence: TGTGCCAGCAGTCAGACAGGGGGAATTGGACAGCCCCAGCATTTT. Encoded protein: CASSQTGGIGQPQHF.

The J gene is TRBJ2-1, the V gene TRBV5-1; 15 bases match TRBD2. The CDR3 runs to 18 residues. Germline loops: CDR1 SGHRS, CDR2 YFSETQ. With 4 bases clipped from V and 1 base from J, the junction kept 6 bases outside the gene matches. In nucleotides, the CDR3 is TGCGCCAGCAGCCCGGGACTAGCGGGAGGAATTTCCTACAATGAGCAGTTCTTC. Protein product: CASSPGLAGGISYNEQFF.

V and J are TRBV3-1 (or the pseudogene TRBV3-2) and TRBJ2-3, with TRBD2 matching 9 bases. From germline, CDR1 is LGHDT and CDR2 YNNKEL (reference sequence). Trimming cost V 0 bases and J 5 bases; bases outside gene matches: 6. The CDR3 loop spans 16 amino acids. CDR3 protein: CASSQDIAGVGDTQYF. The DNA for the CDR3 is TGTGCCAGCAGCCAAGACATAGCGGGAGTTGGAGATACGCAGTATTTT.

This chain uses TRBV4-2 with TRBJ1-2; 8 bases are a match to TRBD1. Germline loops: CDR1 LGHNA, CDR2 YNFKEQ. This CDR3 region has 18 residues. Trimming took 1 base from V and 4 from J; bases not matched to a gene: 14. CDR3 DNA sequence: TGTGCCAGCAGCCAAGCCTTAATGTCGACAGGGGCGATCTATGGCTACACCTTC. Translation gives CASSQALMSTGAIYGYTF.

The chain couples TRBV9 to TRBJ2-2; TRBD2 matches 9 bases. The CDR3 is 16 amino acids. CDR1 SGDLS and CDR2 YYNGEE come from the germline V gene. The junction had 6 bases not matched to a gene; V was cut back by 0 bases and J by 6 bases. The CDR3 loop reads CASSVVLAGLAGELFF. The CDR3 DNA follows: TGTGCCAGCAGCGTAGTACTAGCGGGCTTAGCCGGGGAGCTGTTTTTT.

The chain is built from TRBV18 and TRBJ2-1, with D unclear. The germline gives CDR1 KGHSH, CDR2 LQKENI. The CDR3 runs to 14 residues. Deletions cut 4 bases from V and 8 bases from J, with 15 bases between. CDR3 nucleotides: TGTGCCAGCTCACGACTGATGTCTGTGGATGAGCAGTTCTTC. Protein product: CASSRLMSVDEQFF.

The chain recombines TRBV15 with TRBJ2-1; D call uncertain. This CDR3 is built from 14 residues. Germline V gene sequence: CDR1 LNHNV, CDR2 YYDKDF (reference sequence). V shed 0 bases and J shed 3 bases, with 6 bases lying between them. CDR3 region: CATSRDLYYNEQFF. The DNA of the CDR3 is TGTGCCACCAGCAGAGATCTTTACTACAATGAGCAGTTCTTC. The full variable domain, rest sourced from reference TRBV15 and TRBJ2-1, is DAMVIQNPRYQVTQFGKPVTLSCSQTLNHNVMYWYQQKSSQAPKLLFHYYDKDFNNEADTPDNFQSRRPNTSFCFLDIRSPGLGDTAMYLCATSRDLYYNEQFFGPGTRLTVL.

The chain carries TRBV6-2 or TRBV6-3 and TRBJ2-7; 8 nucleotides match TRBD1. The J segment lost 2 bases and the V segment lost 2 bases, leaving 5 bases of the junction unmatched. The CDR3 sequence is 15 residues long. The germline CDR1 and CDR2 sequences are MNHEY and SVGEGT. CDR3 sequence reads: CASSYAGQGAYEQYF. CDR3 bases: TGTGCCAGCAGTTACGCAGGACAGGGAGCCTACGAGCAGTACTTC.

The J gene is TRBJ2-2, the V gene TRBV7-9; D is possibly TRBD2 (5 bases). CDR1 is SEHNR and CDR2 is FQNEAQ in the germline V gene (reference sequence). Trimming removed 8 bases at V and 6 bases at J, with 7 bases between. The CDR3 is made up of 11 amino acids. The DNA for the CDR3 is TGTGCCAGCGGGAGTCCCGGGGAGCTGTTTTTT. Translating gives CASGSPGELFF.

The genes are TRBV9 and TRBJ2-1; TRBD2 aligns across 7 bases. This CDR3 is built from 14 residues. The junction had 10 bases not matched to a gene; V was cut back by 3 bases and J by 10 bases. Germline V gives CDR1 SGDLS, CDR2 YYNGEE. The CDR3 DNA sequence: TGTGCCAGCAGCGGTAGTTTGGGAGGGCGGGAGCAGTTCTTC. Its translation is CASSGSLGGREQFF. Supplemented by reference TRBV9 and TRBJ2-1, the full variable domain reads DSGVTQTPKHLITATGQRVTLRCSPRSGDLSVYWYQQSLDQGLQFLIQYYNGEERAKGNILERFSAQQFPDLHSELNLSSLELGDSALYFCASSGSLGGREQFFGPGTRLTVL.

CDR3 bases: TGTGCCAGCAGCTTGGAGCTAGCGGACACAGATACGCAGTATTTT. It translates to CASSLELADTDTQYF. The rearrangement joins TRBV5-4 to TRBJ2-3, with 7 bases lining up with TRBD2. CDR1 and CDR2 (germline): SGHNT, YYREEE (reference sequence). CDR3 length equals 15 residues. V was clipped by 0 bases and J by 2 bases; unmatched bases: 3.

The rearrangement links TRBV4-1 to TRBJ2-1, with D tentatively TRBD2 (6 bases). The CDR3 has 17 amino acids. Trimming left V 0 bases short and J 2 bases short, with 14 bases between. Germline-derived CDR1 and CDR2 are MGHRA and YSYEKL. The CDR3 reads CASSQDPGLAAYNEQFF. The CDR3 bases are TGCGCCAGCAGCCAAGATCCAGGATTAGCGGCCTACAATGAGCAGTTCTTC.

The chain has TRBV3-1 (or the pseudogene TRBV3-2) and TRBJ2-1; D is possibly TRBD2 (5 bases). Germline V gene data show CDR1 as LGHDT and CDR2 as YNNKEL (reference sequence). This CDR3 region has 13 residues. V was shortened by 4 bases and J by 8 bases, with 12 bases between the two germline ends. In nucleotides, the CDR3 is TGTGCCAGCAGCCGTCAAGGGCGGGATGAGCAGTTCTTC. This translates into CASSRQGRDEQFF.

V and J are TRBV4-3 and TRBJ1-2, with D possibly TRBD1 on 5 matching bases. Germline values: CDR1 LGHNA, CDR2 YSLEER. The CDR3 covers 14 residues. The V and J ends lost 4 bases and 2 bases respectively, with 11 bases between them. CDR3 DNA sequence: TGCGCCAGCAGCCCCCGTGGACAAAACTATGGCTACACCTTC. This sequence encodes CASSPRGQNYGYTF.